This T cell receptor (beta chain) appears in the sequencing data of a study of cytomegalovirus exposure and HLA in healthy donors. Study-level background: The same platform as the approximately 730 first-cohort repertoires was used for the 120 validation repertoires, a later analysis reported.

Clones were sequenced by immunoSEQ multiplex PCR, and TCRdb holds only the in-frame ones, with some missing. Found here are 130,000 to 150,000 clones, about 90% of them singletons; the top ten hold 7.9%. As for this clone: The target antigen is unknown.

This CDR3 region has 13 residues. Study-wide results and limits: In the roughly 120 validation repertoires, a later analysis found that first-cohort TCR clusters tended to co-occur. Generally TCR sequences proved uncommon, though certain public TCRs appeared in numerous donors. Cytomegalovirus-associated TCR beta chains were listed, numbering roughly 150.

The chain recombines TRBV21-1 with TRBJ1-2; the D call in the table, TRBD1, was not verified against the DNA. TRBV21-1 is an annotated pseudogene. This sequence originates from a woman aged 18-29 years in good health and CMV-seropositive. Material: PBMCs. The chain's CDR3 is CARSTGSDYGYTF. CDR3 DNA: TGTGCCAGGAGTACAGGGAGCGACTATGGCTACACCTTC.